A selection of T cell receptor beta chains follows, all from one sample in a study of siplizumab effects on memory and regulatory T cells. Assay: immunoSEQ multiplex PCR; the TCRdb copy retains only in-frame clones and omits some. The profile covers 100,000 or so clones, with 75% to 95% appearing a single time and over 0.12% taken by the ten largest. Sequencing was carried out using CD4+ T cells sorted from blood. These receptors came from a human donor in good health. Both conserved end residues are part of each CDR3. A D gene is named only where the DNA matches it firmly. Clone size is shown for a subset of rows, as once, few, many or a class of expanded clone.

j_call: TRBJ1-2; v_call: TRBV7-5; d_call: .; clone_size: .; cdr3_aa: CVRSLVSGGLDYGYTF; cdr3_nt: TGTGTCAGAAGCTTAGTGTCGGGCGGCCTGGACTATGGCTACACCTTC
j_call: TRBJ1-2; v_call: TRBV7-3; d_call: .; clone_size: .; cdr3_aa: CASSLKAGTGYTF; cdr3_nt: TGTGCCAGCAGCTTAAAGGCCGGGACAGGCTACACCTTC
j_call: TRBJ1-3; v_call: TRBV9; d_call: .; clone_size: .; cdr3_aa: CASSVGLSGNTIYF; cdr3_nt: TGTGCCAGCAGCGTCGGCCTCTCTGGAAACACCATATATTTT
j_call: TRBJ1-4; v_call: TRBV4-1; d_call: TRBD1; clone_size: .; cdr3_aa: CASSSSPAGGINEKLFF; cdr3_nt: TGCGCCAGCAGCTCTTCCCCAGCAGGGGGAATAAATGAAAAACTGTTTTTT
j_call: TRBJ1-5; v_call: TRBV18; d_call: TRBD1; clone_size: once; cdr3_aa: CASSPQQGTQPQHF; cdr3_nt: TGTGCCAGCTCACCACAACAGGGGACCCAGCCCCAGCATTTT
j_call: TRBJ2-7; v_call: TRBV5-5; d_call: TRBD2; clone_size: .; cdr3_aa: CASSQTSGSSSYEQYF; cdr3_nt: TGTGCCAGCAGCCAGACTAGCGGGAGTAGCTCCTACGAGCAGTACTTC
j_call: TRBJ1-1; v_call: TRBV15; d_call: .; clone_size: .; cdr3_aa: CATSTEVAARAFF; cdr3_nt: TGTGCCACCAGCACCGAGGTCGCCGCTCGTGCTTTCTTT
j_call: TRBJ1-6; v_call: TRBV5-1; d_call: TRBD1; clone_size: .; cdr3_aa: CASSFGGTGQINSPLHF; cdr3_nt: TGCGCCAGCAGCTTTGGCGGGACAGGGCAGATTAATTCACCCCTCCACTTT
j_call: TRBJ1-1; v_call: TRBV29-1; d_call: TRBD1; clone_size: .; cdr3_aa: CSYTGQGKGAFF; cdr3_nt: TGCAGCTACACAGGACAGGGAAAGGGAGCTTTCTTT
j_call: TRBJ1-1; v_call: TRBV27; d_call: .; clone_size: .; cdr3_aa: CASRKGAYRAFF; cdr3_nt: TGTGCCAGCAGGAAGGGCGCTTACAGGGCTTTCTTT
j_call: TRBJ2-7; v_call: TRBV11-3; d_call: .; clone_size: .; cdr3_aa: CASSPTDGAYEQYF; cdr3_nt: TGTGCCAGCAGCCCCACGGACGGGGCCTACGAGCAGTACTTC
j_call: TRBJ2-7; v_call: TRBV7-2; d_call: TRBD1; clone_size: .; cdr3_aa: CASSRTGGIYEQYF; cdr3_nt: TGTGCCAGCAGCCGGACAGGGGGTATCTACGAGCAGTACTTC
j_call: TRBJ2-7; v_call: TRBV9; d_call: .; clone_size: .; cdr3_aa: CASSAAGASSYEQYF; cdr3_nt: TGTGCCAGCAGCGCCGCGGGGGCCAGCTCCTACGAGCAGTACTTC
j_call: TRBJ1-2; v_call: TRBV4-3; d_call: TRBD1; clone_size: .; cdr3_aa: CASSPDGTGDGYTF; cdr3_nt: TGCGCCAGCAGCCCTGACGGGACAGGGGATGGCTACACCTTC
j_call: TRBJ2-1; v_call: TRBV7-9; d_call: .; clone_size: .; cdr3_aa: CASSTRQWSSYNEQFF; cdr3_nt: TGTGCCAGCAGCACACGACAGTGGAGCTCCTACAATGAGCAGTTCTTC
j_call: TRBJ2-3; v_call: TRBV5-1; d_call: TRBD2; clone_size: .; cdr3_aa: CASSSRAGGTDTQYF; cdr3_nt: TGCGCCAGCAGCTCACGTGCGGGGGGGACAGATACGCAGTATTTT
j_call: TRBJ1-6; v_call: TRBV19; d_call: .; clone_size: .; cdr3_aa: CASSSPITGANSPLHF; cdr3_nt: TGTGCCAGTAGTTCCCCGATTACCGGAGCTAATTCACCCCTCCACTTT
j_call: TRBJ2-1; v_call: TRBV15; d_call: .; clone_size: .; cdr3_aa: CATSRGQISYNEQFF; cdr3_nt: TGTGCCACCAGCAGAGGACAGATTTCCTACAATGAGCAGTTCTTC
j_call: TRBJ2-6; v_call: TRBV18; d_call: .; clone_size: .; cdr3_aa: CASPASGANVLTF; cdr3_nt: TGTGCCAGCCCGGCCTCTGGGGCCAACGTCCTGACTTTC
j_call: TRBJ1-2; v_call: TRBV10-1; d_call: .; clone_size: .; cdr3_aa: CASSESAGSGYTF; cdr3_nt: TGCGCCAGCAGTGAGTCGGCAGGTTCTGGCTACACCTTC
j_call: TRBJ1-1; v_call: TRBV5-1; d_call: .; clone_size: many; cdr3_aa: CASSYAGQMNTEAFF; cdr3_nt: TGCGCCAGCAGCTATGCCGGACAGATGAACACTGAAGCTTTCTTT
j_call: TRBJ2-5; v_call: TRBV7-6; d_call: .; clone_size: once; cdr3_aa: CASSLEVGRETQYF; cdr3_nt: TGTGCCAGCAGCTTAGAGGTCGGGCGGGAGACCCAGTACTTC
j_call: TRBJ2-1; v_call: TRBV5-4; d_call: .; clone_size: .; cdr3_aa: CASSLEPGRNYNEQFF; cdr3_nt: TGTGCCAGCAGTCTCGAACCGGGACGGAACTACAATGAGCAGTTCTTC
j_call: TRBJ1-2; v_call: TRBV6-1; d_call: .; clone_size: .; cdr3_aa: CASSERRDGYTF; cdr3_nt: TGTGCCAGCAGTGAAAGGAGGGATGGCTACACCTTC
j_call: TRBJ2-3; v_call: TRBV19; d_call: TRBD2; clone_size: .; cdr3_aa: CASSAGDLTDTQYF; cdr3_nt: TGTGCCAGCTCAGCGGGGGACCTCACAGATACGCAGTATTTT
j_call: TRBJ2-1; v_call: TRBV7-2; d_call: .; clone_size: .; cdr3_aa: CASSSLGYSYNEQFF; cdr3_nt: TGTGCCAGCAGCTCCCTCGGATACTCCTACAATGAGCAGTTCTTC
j_call: TRBJ1-1; v_call: TRBV29-1; d_call: .; clone_size: once; cdr3_aa: CSVERGGDTEAFF; cdr3_nt: TGCAGCGTTGAACGGGGTGGGGACACTGAAGCTTTCTTT
j_call: TRBJ2-5; v_call: TRBV12-5; d_call: .; clone_size: .; cdr3_aa: CASGSKETQYF; cdr3_nt: TGTGCTAGTGGTTCTAAAGAGACCCAGTACTTC
j_call: TRBJ2-1; v_call: TRBV7-7; d_call: .; clone_size: .; cdr3_aa: CASSFDRDSYNEQFF; cdr3_nt: TGTGCCAGCAGCTTTGACAGAGACTCCTACAATGAGCAGTTCTTC
j_call: TRBJ2-7; v_call: TRBV7-2; d_call: .; clone_size: .; cdr3_aa: CASRLPLGEQYF; cdr3_nt: TGTGCCAGCCGCCTTCCCTTGGGGGAGCAGTACTTC
j_call: TRBJ1-1; v_call: TRBV6-6; d_call: .; clone_size: .; cdr3_aa: CASSPRGHTEAFF; cdr3_nt: TGTGCCAGCAGCCCCAGAGGGCACACTGAAGCTTTCTTT
j_call: TRBJ2-3; v_call: TRBV14; d_call: TRBD2; clone_size: .; cdr3_aa: CASSKPGTSGASTDTQYF; cdr3_nt: TGTGCCAGCAGCAAACCCGGGACTAGCGGGGCTTCCACAGATACGCAGTATTTT
j_call: TRBJ1-2; v_call: TRBV6-5; d_call: .; clone_size: .; cdr3_aa: CATRAGANYGYTF; cdr3_nt: TGTGCCACCCGGGCAGGAGCTAACTATGGCTACACCTTC